What follows describes a single T cell receptor (beta chain). V was clipped by 2 bases and J by 7 bases; unmatched bases: 13. Per the germline V gene, CDR1 is MNHEY and CDR2 is SVGAGI. The CDR3 has 16 amino acids. The data stem from a study of long-term antiretroviral therapy in people with HIV. Study-wide context: The earliest samples predate the 2015 immediate-ART recommendation by about a decade.

A v3.0 immunoSEQ assay was performed at survey level. Assay used: immunoSEQ multiplex PCR; TCRdb lists only in-frame clones, some missing. The data contain 7,500 to 10,000 clones, around four fifths of them singletons. The sample here was unsorted PBMCs, taken 0.7 years after starting antiretroviral therapy. The rearrangement uses TRBV6-5 and TRBJ2-7; TRBD2 matches at 8 bases. The TCR comes from a man aged 35 to 55 with HIV. The CDR3 coding sequence is TGTGCCAGCAGTTACAGGAGCGGGAGCCCCTTATGGGAGCAGTACTTC. The encoded protein is CASSYRSGSPLWEQYF.